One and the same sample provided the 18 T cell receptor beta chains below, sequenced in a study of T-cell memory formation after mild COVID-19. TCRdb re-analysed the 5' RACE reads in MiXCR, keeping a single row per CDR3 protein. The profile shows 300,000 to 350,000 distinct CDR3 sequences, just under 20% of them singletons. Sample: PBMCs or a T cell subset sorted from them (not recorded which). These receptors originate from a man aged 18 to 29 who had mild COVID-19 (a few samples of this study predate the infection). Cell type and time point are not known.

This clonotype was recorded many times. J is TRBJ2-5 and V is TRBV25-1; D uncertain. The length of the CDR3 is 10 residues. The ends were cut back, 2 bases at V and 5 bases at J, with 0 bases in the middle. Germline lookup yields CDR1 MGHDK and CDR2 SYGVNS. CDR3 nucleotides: TGTGCCAGCAGTGAAGAGACCCAGTACTTC. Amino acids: CASSEETQYF.

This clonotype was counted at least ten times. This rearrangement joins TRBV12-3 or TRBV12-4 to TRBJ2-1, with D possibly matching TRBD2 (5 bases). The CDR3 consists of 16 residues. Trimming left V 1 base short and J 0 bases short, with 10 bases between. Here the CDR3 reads CASSLEGSSSYNEQFF. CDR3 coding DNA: TGTGCCAGCAGTTTAGAAGGGAGCAGCTCCTACAATGAGCAGTTCTTC.

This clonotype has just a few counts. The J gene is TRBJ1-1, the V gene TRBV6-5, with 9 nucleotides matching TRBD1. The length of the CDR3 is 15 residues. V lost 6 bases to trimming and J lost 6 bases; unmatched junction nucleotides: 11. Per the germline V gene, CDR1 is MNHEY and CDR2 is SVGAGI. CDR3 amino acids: CASRNRGQAPSEAFF. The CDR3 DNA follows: TGTGCCAGCAGGAACAGGGGGCAGGCCCCCTCTGAAGCTTTCTTT.

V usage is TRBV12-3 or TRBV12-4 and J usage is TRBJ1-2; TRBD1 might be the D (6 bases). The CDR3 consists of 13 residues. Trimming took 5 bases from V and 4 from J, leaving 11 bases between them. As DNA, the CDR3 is TGTGCCAGCAGTCCCAGGACAGCCTATGGCTACACCTTC. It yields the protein CASSPRTAYGYTF.

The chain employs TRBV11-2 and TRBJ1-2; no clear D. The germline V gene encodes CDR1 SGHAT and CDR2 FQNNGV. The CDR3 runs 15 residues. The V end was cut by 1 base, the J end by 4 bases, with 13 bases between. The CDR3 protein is CASSLVQGQIYGYTF. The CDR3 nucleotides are TGTGCCAGCAGCTTAGTCCAAGGCCAGATCTATGGCTACACCTTC.

CDR3 nucleotides: TGTGCCACCAGTGATCGCGGGGGGGGTGGTCAAGAGACCCAGTACTTC. Translation: CATSDRGGGGQETQYF. The chain carries TRBV24-1 and TRBJ2-5, with 9 bases matching TRBD2. The CDR3 extends over 16 amino acids. The germline V gene has CDR1 KGHDR and CDR2 SFDVKD. V gave up 3 bases and J gave up 2 bases; unmatched junction bases: 6.

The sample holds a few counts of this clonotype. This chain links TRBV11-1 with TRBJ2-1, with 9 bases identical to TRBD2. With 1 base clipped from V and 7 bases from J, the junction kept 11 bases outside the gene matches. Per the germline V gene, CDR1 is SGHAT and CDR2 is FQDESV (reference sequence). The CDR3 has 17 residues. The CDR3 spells CASSLGIAGAERNEQFF. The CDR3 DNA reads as TGTGCCAGCAGCTTAGGGATAGCGGGGGCTGAGAGGAATGAGCAGTTCTTC.

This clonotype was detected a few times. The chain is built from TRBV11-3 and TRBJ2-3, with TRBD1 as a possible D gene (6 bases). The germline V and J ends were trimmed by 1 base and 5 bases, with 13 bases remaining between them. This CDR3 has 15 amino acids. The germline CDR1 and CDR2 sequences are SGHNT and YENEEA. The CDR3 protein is CASSLVWQGKDTQYF. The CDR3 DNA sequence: TGTGCCAGCAGCTTAGTTTGGCAGGGGAAAGATACGCAGTATTTT.

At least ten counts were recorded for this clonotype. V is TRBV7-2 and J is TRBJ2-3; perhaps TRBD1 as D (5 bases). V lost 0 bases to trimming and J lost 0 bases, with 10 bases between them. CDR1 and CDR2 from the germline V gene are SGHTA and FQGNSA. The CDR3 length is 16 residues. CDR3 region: CASSLAPWGSTDTQYF. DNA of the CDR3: TGTGCCAGCAGCTTAGCGCCGTGGGGCAGCACAGATACGCAGTATTTT.

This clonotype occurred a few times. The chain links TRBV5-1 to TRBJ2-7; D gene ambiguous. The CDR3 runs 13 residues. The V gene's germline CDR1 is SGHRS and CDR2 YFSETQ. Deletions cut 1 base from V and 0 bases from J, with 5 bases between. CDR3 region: CASSLRASYEQYV. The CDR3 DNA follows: TGCGCCAGCAGCTTGCGGGCCTCCTACGAGCAGTACGTC.

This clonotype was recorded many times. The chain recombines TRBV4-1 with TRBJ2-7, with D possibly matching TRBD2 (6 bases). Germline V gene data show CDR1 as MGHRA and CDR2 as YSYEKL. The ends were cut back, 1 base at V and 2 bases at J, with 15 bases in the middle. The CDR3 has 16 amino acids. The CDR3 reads CASSQAASGLAYEQYF. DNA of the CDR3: TGCGCCAGCAGCCAAGCGGCGAGCGGGTTAGCCTACGAGCAGTACTTC.

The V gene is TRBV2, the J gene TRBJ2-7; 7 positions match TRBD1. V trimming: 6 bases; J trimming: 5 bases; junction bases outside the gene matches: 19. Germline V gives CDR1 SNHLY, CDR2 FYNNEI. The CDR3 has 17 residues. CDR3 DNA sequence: TGTGCCAGCAGCGAATTACGACTGGGGACAGTCCTCGACGAGCAGTACTTC. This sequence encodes CASSELRLGTVLDEQYF.

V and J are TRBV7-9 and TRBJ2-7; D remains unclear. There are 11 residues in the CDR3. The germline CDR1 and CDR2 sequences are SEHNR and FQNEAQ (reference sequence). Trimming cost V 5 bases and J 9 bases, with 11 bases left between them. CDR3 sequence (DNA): TGTGCCAGCAGCCCCGAGCGTCGGCAGTACTTC. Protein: CASSPERRQYF.

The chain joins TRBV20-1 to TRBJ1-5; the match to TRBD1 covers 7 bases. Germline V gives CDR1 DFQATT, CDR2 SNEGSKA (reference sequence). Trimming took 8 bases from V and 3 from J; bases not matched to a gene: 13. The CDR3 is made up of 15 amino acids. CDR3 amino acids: CSCQVTGVDNQPQHF. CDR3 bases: TGCAGTTGCCAGGTTACAGGGGTGGACAATCAGCCCCAGCATTTT.

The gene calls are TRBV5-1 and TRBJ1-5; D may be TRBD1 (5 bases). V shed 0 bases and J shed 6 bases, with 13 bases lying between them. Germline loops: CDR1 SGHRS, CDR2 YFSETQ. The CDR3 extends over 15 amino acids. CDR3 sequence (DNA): TGCGCCAGCAGCTTGGCCGGGGGAGAGGGTCAGCCCCAGCATTTT. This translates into CASSLAGGEGQPQHF.

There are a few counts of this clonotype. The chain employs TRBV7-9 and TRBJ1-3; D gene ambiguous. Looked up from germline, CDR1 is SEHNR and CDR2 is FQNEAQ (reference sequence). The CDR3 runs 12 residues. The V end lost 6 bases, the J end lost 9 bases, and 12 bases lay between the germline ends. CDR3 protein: CASRDRARTIYF. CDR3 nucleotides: TGTGCCAGCAGGGACCGGGCTCGCACCATATATTTT.

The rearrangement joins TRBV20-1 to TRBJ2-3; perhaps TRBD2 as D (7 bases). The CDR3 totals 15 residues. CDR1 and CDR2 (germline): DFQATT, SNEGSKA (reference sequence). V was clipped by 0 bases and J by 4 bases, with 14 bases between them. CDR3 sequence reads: CSARDLRGGADTQYF. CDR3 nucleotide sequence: TGCAGTGCTAGAGATCTCCGAGGGGGGGCAGATACGCAGTATTTT.

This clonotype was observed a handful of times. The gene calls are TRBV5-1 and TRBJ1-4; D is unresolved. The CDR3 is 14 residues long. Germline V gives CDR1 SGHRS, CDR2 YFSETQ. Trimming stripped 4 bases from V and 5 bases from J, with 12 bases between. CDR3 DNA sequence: TGCGCCAGCAGCCCCGGTGGAAGAAATGAAAAACTGTTTTTT. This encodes CASSPGGRNEKLFF.